This TCR beta chain appears in the sequencing data of a study of circulating CD8 cells and anti-PD-1 response in melanoma. Study-level results: Clonotype sharing was highest between DPOS and TIGIT subsets. DNEG was most diverse; TIGIT repertoires were least diverse.

This clonotype is hyperexpanded (1% or more) within its sample. What it recognizes is unknown. Live CD3+CD8+TCRalphabeta+ cells were sorted into four subsets by PD-1 and/or TIGIT. TCR libraries were prepared from roughly 14 ng of total RNA with the QIAseq Immune Repertoire TCR panel. From the reads, TCRdb called clonotypes with MiXCR, one entry per CDR3 protein. The top ten hold approximately 58% of the sample, which has roughly 250 distinct CDR3 sequences, around 12% seen once. CDR1 and CDR2 from the germline V gene are MDHEN and SYDVKM. The CDR3 consists of 21 residues. Trimming took 3 bases from V and 7 from J; bases not matched to a gene: 27.

The sequence was obtained from a human donor with melanoma. The sample consisted of CD8+ T cells from PBMCs, taken at baseline or after one month of anti-PD-1 therapy (not recorded which). The chain links TRBV28 to TRBJ2-7, with 10 bases fitting TRBD2. CDR3 bases: TGTGCCAGCAGTTTGCCTTCTCCAATAGCGGGAGGAGCCCAGTGGAGGGGTGAGCAGTACTTC. Its translation: CASSLPSPIAGGAQWRGEQYF.